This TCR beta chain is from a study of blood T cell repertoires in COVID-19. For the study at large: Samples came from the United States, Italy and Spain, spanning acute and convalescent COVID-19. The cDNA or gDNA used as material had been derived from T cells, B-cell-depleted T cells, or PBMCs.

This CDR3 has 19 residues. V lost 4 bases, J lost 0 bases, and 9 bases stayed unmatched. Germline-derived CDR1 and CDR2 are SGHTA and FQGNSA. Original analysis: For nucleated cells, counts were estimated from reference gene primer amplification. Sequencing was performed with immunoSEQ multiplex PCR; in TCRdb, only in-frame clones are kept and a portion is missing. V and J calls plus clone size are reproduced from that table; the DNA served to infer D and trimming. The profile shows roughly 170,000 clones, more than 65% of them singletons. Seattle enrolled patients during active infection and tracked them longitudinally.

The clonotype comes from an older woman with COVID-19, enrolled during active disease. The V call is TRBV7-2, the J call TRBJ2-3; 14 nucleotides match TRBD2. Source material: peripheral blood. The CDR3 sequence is CASSSTRGLAGASTDTQYF. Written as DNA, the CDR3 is TGTGCCAGCAGCTCCACCCGGGGACTAGCGGGAGCTAGCACAGATACGCAGTATTTT.